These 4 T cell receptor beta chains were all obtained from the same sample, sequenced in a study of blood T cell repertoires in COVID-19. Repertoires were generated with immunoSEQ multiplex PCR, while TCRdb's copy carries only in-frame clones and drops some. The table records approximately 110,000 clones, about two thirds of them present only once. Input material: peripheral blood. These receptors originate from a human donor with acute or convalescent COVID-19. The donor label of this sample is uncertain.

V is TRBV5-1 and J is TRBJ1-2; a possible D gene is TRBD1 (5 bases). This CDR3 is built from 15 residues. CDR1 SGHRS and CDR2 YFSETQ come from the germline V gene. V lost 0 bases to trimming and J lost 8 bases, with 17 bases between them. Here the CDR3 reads CASSLAGVTIGGYTF. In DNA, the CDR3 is TGCGCCAGCAGCTTGGCGGGGGTGACTATCGGGGGCTACACCTTC. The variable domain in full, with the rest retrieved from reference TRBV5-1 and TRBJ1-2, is KAGVTQTPRYLIKTRGQQVTLSCSPISGHRSVSWYQQTPGQGLQFLFEYFSETQRNKGNFPGRFSGRQFSNSRSEMNVSTLELGDSALYLCASSLAGVTIGGYTFGSGTRLTVV.

This CDR3 is CSVELGPNIQYF. DNA for the CDR3: TGCAGCGTTGAACTGGGGCCAAACATTCAGTACTTC. The J gene is TRBJ2-4, the V gene TRBV29-1; TRBD1 is a possible D gene (5 bases). V shed 2 bases and J shed 6 bases, with 8 bases lying between them. The CDR3 has 12 residues. The germline CDR1 and CDR2 sequences are SQVTM and ANQGSEA.

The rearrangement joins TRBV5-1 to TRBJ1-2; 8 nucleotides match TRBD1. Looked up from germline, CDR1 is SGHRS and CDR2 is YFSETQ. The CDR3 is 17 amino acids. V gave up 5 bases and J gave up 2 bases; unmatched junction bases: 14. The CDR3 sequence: CASSDGQGRPPNYGYTF. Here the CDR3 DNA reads TGCGCCAGCAGTGATGGACAGGGACGTCCCCCAAACTATGGCTACACCTTC. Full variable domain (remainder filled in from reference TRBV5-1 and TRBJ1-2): KAGVTQTPRYLIKTRGQQVTLSCSPISGHRSVSWYQQTPGQGLQFLFEYFSETQRNKGNFPGRFSGRQFSNSRSEMNVSTLELGDSALYLCASSDGQGRPPNYGYTFGSGTRLTVV.

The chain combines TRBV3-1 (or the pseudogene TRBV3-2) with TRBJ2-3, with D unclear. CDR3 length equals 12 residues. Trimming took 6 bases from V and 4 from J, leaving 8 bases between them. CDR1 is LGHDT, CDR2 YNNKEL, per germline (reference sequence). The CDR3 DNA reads TGTGCCAGCAGGAGAGGCCCAGATACGCAGTATTTT. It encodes CASRRGPDTQYF.